This T cell receptor beta chain was sequenced in a study of control samples from healthy donors and cancer patients. The length of the CDR3 is 15 residues. CDR1 and CDR2 (germline): SGHRS, YFSETQ. Trimming cost V 4 bases and J 6 bases; bases outside gene matches: 5. With respect to this clone: Other nucleotide sequences in the sample specify the same CDR3.

Assay used: immunoSEQ multiplex PCR; TCRdb lists only in-frame clones, some missing. The sample yields approximately 100,000 clones, about 86% seen once. The TCR was taken from a man aged 25-45 years in good health. Sequenced material: blood. This sequence joins TRBV5-1 and TRBJ2-1; 12 bases align to TRBD2. This CDR3 is CASSRLAGEVNEQFF. CDR3 nucleotides: TGCGCCAGCAGCCGACTAGCGGGAGAGGTCAATGAGCAGTTCTTC.